These 27 T cell receptor beta chains were sequenced from one sample in a study of blood T cells in healthy people across ages. For the second PCR, which ran for about 6 to 11 cycles, a sample-barcoded 5' primer and a J-beta primer mix were used. TCRdb used MiXCR to reprocess the 5' RACE reads, holding one entry per CDR3 protein. The data hold about 1.8 million distinct CDR3 sequences, with around half observed a single time. Material for sequencing was blood. These receptors came from a woman aged 35 to 49 in good health.

V gene TRBV7-2 combines with J gene TRBJ2-7; D is ambiguous. The germline V gene encodes CDR1 SGHTA and CDR2 FQGNSA. This CDR3 has 13 residues. V shed 1 base and J shed 3 bases, with 7 bases lying between them. The CDR3 DNA is TGTGCCAGCAGCTTAGTAAAAGACTACGAGCAGTACTTC. Translated, it gives CASSLVKDYEQYF.

There are a few counts of this clonotype. The chain recombines TRBV3-1 with TRBJ2-5; 12 bases fit TRBD1. Germline CDR1 LGHDT, CDR2 YNNKEL (reference sequence). J lost 3 bases, V lost 3 bases, and 11 bases had no gene match. The length of the CDR3 is 18 residues. In DNA form, the CDR3 reads TGTGCCAGCAGCCATCCCCCGGGGGACAGGGGGCGAAAAGAGACCCAGTACTTC. Amino acids: CASSHPPGDRGRKETQYF.

V gene TRBV6-5 combines with J gene TRBJ2-7; D might be TRBD2 (5 bases). V was clipped by 5 bases and J by 5 bases, with 10 bases between them. Germline CDR1 MNHEY, CDR2 SVGAGI. The CDR3 is made up of 12 amino acids. For the CDR3, the DNA is TGTGCCAGCAGTGCTGGGAGCCACGAGCAGTACTTC. It translates to CASSAGSHEQYF.

V usage is TRBV10-3 and J usage is TRBJ2-5; D is undetermined. Germline values: CDR1 ENHRY, CDR2 SYGVKD. The CDR3 length is 13 residues. V dropped 5 bases and J dropped 1 base, with 8 bases sitting between them. CDR3 DNA: TGTGCCATCAGTACTAACCTCCAAGAGACCCAGTACTTC. Its protein is CAISTNLQETQYF.

This clonotype was observed a handful of times. The chain carries TRBV10-1 and TRBJ2-7, with 9 bases that match TRBD1. J gave up 6 bases and V 3 bases, and 6 bases lay outside the gene matches. This CDR3 comprises 14 residues. Germline-derived CDR1 and CDR2 are WNHNN and SYGVQD (reference sequence). CDR3 loop: CASSDSGQGSEQYF. The CDR3 bases are TGCGCCAGCAGTGATTCGGGACAGGGATCCGAGCAGTACTTC.

The V and J genes are TRBV18 and TRBJ2-3; D may be TRBD1 (6 bases). Looked up from germline, CDR1 is KGHSH and CDR2 is LQKENI. This CDR3 region has 14 residues. V dropped 3 bases and J dropped 5 bases, with 12 bases sitting between them. CDR3 sequence reads: CASSPQGFGDTQYF. The CDR3 DNA reads TGTGCCAGCTCACCGCAGGGGTTCGGAGATACGCAGTATTTT.

This chain connects TRBV5-1 to TRBJ2-5, with 9 nucleotides matching TRBD1. The assigned J gene may be wrong: the sequence end matches TRBJ2-7 better. This CDR3 is built from 15 residues. Germline V gene lookup returns CDR1 SGHRS and CDR2 YFSETQ. The CDR3 region has the DNA TGCGCCAGCAGCCCTCTAGGGACAGGGCTGGGCGAGCAGTACTTC. Translating gives CASSPLGTGLGEQYF.

The V call is TRBV24-1, the J call TRBJ2-5; tentatively, D is TRBD1 (6 bases). V dropped 2 bases and J dropped 1 base, with 13 bases sitting between them. This CDR3 has 16 amino acids. Germline V gene data show CDR1 as KGHDR and CDR2 as SFDVKD. This CDR3 is CATSDSHGTPQETQYF. DNA of the CDR3: TGTGCCACCAGTGATTCCCACGGGACACCCCAAGAGACCCAGTACTTC.

This clonotype was observed many times. The rearrangement uses TRBV20-1 and TRBJ2-1; 13 nucleotides match TRBD2. The CDR3 runs to 16 residues. The trim removed 5 bases at V and 9 bases at J, leaving 13 bases unmatched. Germline V gene lookup returns CDR1 DFQATT and CDR2 SNEGSKA (reference sequence). The CDR3 here is CSAPARLAGGLGEQFF. The CDR3 nucleotides read TGCAGTGCTCCCGCCCGACTAGCGGGGGGTCTCGGTGAGCAGTTCTTC.

The chain couples TRBV7-9 to TRBJ1-2; 7 nucleotides line up with TRBD1. V was pared by 3 bases and J by 8 bases, with 9 bases of the junction left unmatched. Per the germline V gene, CDR1 is SEHNR and CDR2 is FQNEAQ (reference sequence). This CDR3 spans 14 amino acids. The CDR3 region has the DNA TGTGCCAGCAGCTTGGGACAGACTATGTGGGGCTACACCTTC. This gives the protein CASSLGQTMWGYTF.

This clonotype was observed once. The chain uses TRBV9 and TRBJ2-4, with D possibly TRBD1 on 6 matching bases. Trimming shortened V by 0 bases and J by 2 bases, and 18 bases separated the two germline ends. CDR1 and CDR2 (germline): SGDLS, YYNGEE. The CDR3 consists of 18 residues. The CDR3 region is CASSVDSDRPVTKNIQYF. For the CDR3, the DNA is TGTGCCAGCAGCGTAGATTCTGACAGGCCTGTGACCAAAAACATTCAGTACTTC.

V usage is TRBV29-1 and J usage is TRBJ1-1; D ambiguous. The CDR3 loop spans 13 amino acids. Germline values: CDR1 SQVTM, CDR2 ANQGSEA. With 6 bases removed from V and 2 bases from J, the gap between germline ends came to 13 bases. Written as DNA, the CDR3 is TGCAGCGTCCGTAGATGGACTAACACTGAAGCTTTCTTT. This gives the protein CSVRRWTNTEAFF.

The gene calls are TRBV2 and TRBJ2-4; either TRBD1 or TRBD2 may fit D (5 bases each). The length of the CDR3 is 17 residues. The ends were cut back, 1 base at V and 0 bases at J, with 13 bases in the middle. CDR1 and CDR2 (germline): SNHLY, FYNNEI. CDR3 nucleotides: TGTGCCAGCAGTGAAGAATCCGGGGCATCAGCCAAAAACATTCAGTACTTC. Translated: CASSEESGASAKNIQYF.

This chain connects TRBV4-1 to TRBJ2-6; D perhaps matches TRBD1 (5 bases). V shed 2 bases and J shed 0 bases, with 14 bases lying between them. The CDR3 totals 18 residues. Germline V CDR1 and CDR2: MGHRA, YSYEKL. CDR3 sequence: CASSQPTGLFSGANVLTF. Written as DNA, the CDR3 is TGCGCCAGCAGCCAACCAACAGGCCTCTTCTCTGGGGCCAACGTCCTGACTTTC.

The chain has TRBV6-2 or TRBV6-3 and TRBJ2-3; tentative D call: TRBD2 (7 bases). With 5 bases removed from V and 0 bases from J, the gap between germline ends came to 18 bases. The germline CDR1 and CDR2 sequences are MNHEY and SVGEGT. This CDR3 comprises 17 residues. The CDR3 bases are TGTGCCAGCAGTCCCCCGCGGGGGCTAGGTAGCACAGATACGCAGTATTTT. This sequence encodes CASSPPRGLGSTDTQYF.

The genes are TRBV5-1 and TRBJ1-2; 9 bases line up with TRBD1. Germline V gene sequence: CDR1 SGHRS, CDR2 YFSETQ. Losses at the gene ends were 7 bases for V and 3 bases for J; bases not matched to a gene: 7. This CDR3 region has 14 residues. CDR3 in DNA: TGCGCCAGCGGTTGGGGACAGGGAGACTATGGCTACACCTTC. This sequence encodes CASGWGQGDYGYTF.

This clonotype has just a few counts. The chain carries TRBV3-1 and TRBJ2-3; TRBD1 aligns across 7 bases. Germline CDR1 is LGHDT and CDR2 is YNNKEL (reference sequence). Trimming took 3 bases from V and 4 from J; bases not matched to a gene: 4. The CDR3 consists of 14 residues. The CDR3 DNA sequence: TGTGCCAGCAGCCACAGACAGGGATCAGATACGCAGTATTTT. Its translation is CASSHRQGSDTQYF.

The gene calls are TRBV6-5 and TRBJ2-7, with 12 bases lining up with TRBD2. Germline V gives CDR1 MNHEY, CDR2 SVGAGI. The CDR3 has 14 amino acids. Trimming removed 6 bases from V and 3 bases from J; junction bases left unmatched: 3. CDR3 coding DNA: TGTGCCAGCAGGCTAGCGGGGGGGCTCTACGAGCAGTACTTC. Translating gives CASRLAGGLYEQYF.

As DNA, the CDR3 is TGCAGTGCTGGTAAGGACTCCGCGGAAGATACGCAGTATTTT. Translated, it gives CSAGKDSAEDTQYF. The chain carries TRBV20-1 and TRBJ2-3; TRBD2 is a possible D gene (5 bases). CDR1 and CDR2 (germline): DFQATT, SNEGSKA (reference sequence). Trimming removed 5 bases at V and 5 bases at J, with 17 bases between. The CDR3 totals 14 residues.

This chain joins TRBV29-1 and TRBJ2-4; 13 bases are shared with TRBD2. The germline CDR1 and CDR2 sequences are SQVTM and ANQGSEA. The CDR3 is 15 amino acids. The ends lost 1 base at V and 3 bases at J; junction bases unmatched: 0. CDR3 sequence reads: CSVEGLAGGKNIQYF. The DNA of the CDR3 is TGCAGCGTTGAAGGACTAGCGGGGGGCAAAAACATTCAGTACTTC.

The V call is TRBV20-1, the J call TRBJ2-5, with 8 bases that match TRBD2. Germline values: CDR1 DFQATT, CDR2 SNEGSKA (reference sequence). With V trimmed by 4 bases and J by 4 bases, 8 bases remained unmatched. The CDR3 covers 14 residues. The CDR3 sequence is CSAKETGGRETQYF. The DNA of the CDR3 is TGCAGTGCTAAGGAAACGGGGGGGCGAGAGACCCAGTACTTC.

This sequence joins TRBV5-1 and TRBJ2-7; D not resolved. CDR3 length: 11 residues. The germline V and J ends were trimmed by 4 bases and 12 bases, with 14 bases remaining between them. Per the germline V gene, CDR1 is SGHRS and CDR2 is YFSETQ. CDR3 protein: CASSQKETRYF. Written as DNA, the CDR3 is TGCGCCAGCAGCCAGAAAGAGACCCGGTACTTC.

V and J are TRBV21-1 and TRBJ1-4; the D call of TRBD1 is as the table states it, not checked on the DNA. TRBV21-1 is classified as a pseudogene. This CDR3 is built from 21 residues. CDR3: CASSKGWGPPGREATNEKLFF. The CDR3, as DNA: TGTGCCAGCAGCAAAGGTTGGGGACCCCCCGGGCGAGAAGCAACTAATGAAAAACTGTTTTTT.

The chain links TRBV24-1 to TRBJ1-6, with unresolved D. This CDR3 is built from 14 residues. With 3 bases removed from V and 8 bases from J, the gap between germline ends came to 10 bases. The germline V gene has CDR1 KGHDR and CDR2 SFDVKD. This chain's CDR3 is CATSDGDFDSPLHF. The CDR3 DNA reads TGTGCCACCAGTGATGGGGATTTCGATTCACCCCTCCACTTT.

The chain has TRBV7-2 and TRBJ2-5; tentative D call: TRBD1 (6 bases). The V end was cut by 1 base, the J end by 1 base, with 13 bases between. The CDR3 length is 16 residues. Germline V gene lookup returns CDR1 SGHTA and CDR2 FQGNSA. CDR3 protein: CASSLGLWGPQETQYF. CDR3 nucleotide sequence: TGTGCCAGCAGCTTAGGTCTGTGGGGGCCCCAAGAGACCCAGTACTTC.

As to this clonotype: Germline and junction disagree at one end, which may indicate a read error. The V call is TRBV28, the J call TRBJ2-3; D remains unclear. This CDR3 has 12 amino acids. Germline assignment: CDR1 MDHEN and CDR2 SYDVKM. The CDR3 coding sequence is TGTGTCAGCAGCCCGCCCACAGATACGCAGTATTTT. Encoded protein: CVSSPPTDTQYF.

The V gene is TRBV6-2 or TRBV6-3, the J gene TRBJ2-7; D uncertain. This CDR3 contains 13 residues. Trimming stripped 7 bases from V and 3 bases from J, with 13 bases between. Germline-derived CDR1 and CDR2 are MNHEY and SVGEGT. The CDR3 reads CASNSPTHYEQYF. The CDR3 nucleotides read TGTGCCAGCAATTCCCCTACCCACTACGAGCAGTACTTC.